These 17 T cell receptor beta chains originate from one sample sequenced in a study of cytotoxic CD8 clonotypes in ibrutinib-treated CLL. Produced via immunoSEQ multiplex PCR; TCRdb's table is partial and in-frame only. The sample has 150,000 to 200,000 clones; about 88% are singletons. Sequencing used PBMCs, obtained at disease progression, from a patient treated with ibrutinib. The receptors stem from a human donor with chronic lymphocytic leukemia.

This chain uses TRBV2 with TRBJ2-4, with D hard to call. V lost 7 bases to trimming and J lost 1 base, with 8 bases between them. CDR1 and CDR2 from the germline V gene are SNHLY and FYNNEI. This CDR3 has 13 amino acids. CDR3 DNA: TGTGCCAGCAACAATGGGGCCAAAAACATTCAGTACTTC. Protein product: CASNNGAKNIQYF.

The rearrangement uses TRBV19 and TRBJ2-7; 11 bases map to TRBD2. CDR3 size: 13 residues. V lost 10 bases and J lost 3; bases outside the gene matches: 5. The germline V gene encodes CDR1 LNHDA and CDR2 SQIVND (reference sequence). CDR3 sequence reads: CATSLAGVYEQYF. The CDR3 nucleotides read TGTGCCACCTCACTAGCGGGAGTCTACGAGCAGTACTTC.

J is TRBJ1-3 and V is TRBV7-6; D might be TRBD1 (6 bases). This CDR3 has 16 amino acids. Trimming removed 3 bases from V and 2 bases from J, with 14 bases in between. Per germline, CDR1 SGHVS and CDR2 FNYEAQ. The CDR3 nucleotides read TGTGCCAGCAGCTTCCGACAGGCAAATGCTGGAAACACCATATATTTT. Amino acid sequence: CASSFRQANAGNTIYF.

The chain combines TRBV11-3 with TRBJ1-1; tentative D call: TRBD1 (5 bases). Per germline, CDR1 SGHNT and CDR2 YENEEA. This CDR3 region has 13 residues. V gave up 5 bases and J gave up 4 bases, with 11 bases separating them. The CDR3 loop is CASSGRGGTEAFF. The DNA of the CDR3 is TGTGCCAGCAGCGGGAGGGGTGGCACTGAAGCTTTCTTT.

The J gene is TRBJ1-1, the V gene TRBV6-6; 7 bases are shared with TRBD1. The V gene end was trimmed by 2 bases and the J gene end by 8 bases; junction bases not matched to a gene: 5. Germline CDR1 reads MNHNY; CDR2 reads SVGAGI (reference sequence). This CDR3 is built from 13 residues. CDR3 loop: CASSYDRVAEAFF. The DNA for the CDR3 is TGTGCCAGCAGTTACGACAGGGTAGCCGAAGCTTTCTTT.

This clone occurred once. The chain joins TRBV9 to TRBJ1-2; 10 nucleotides line up with TRBD1. The junction had 0 bases not matched to a gene; V was cut back by 3 bases and J by 4 bases. Germline V gene lookup returns CDR1 SGDLS and CDR2 YYNGEE. CDR3 size: 13 residues. CDR3 DNA: TGTGCCAGCAGCGGGACAGGGGGCTATGGCTACACCTTC. Translated, it gives CASSGTGGYGYTF. The full variable domain, rest sourced from reference TRBV9 and TRBJ1-2, is DSGVTQTPKHLITATGQRVTLRCSPRSGDLSVYWYQQSLDQGLQFLIQYYNGEERAKGNILERFSAQQFPDLHSELNLSSLELGDSALYFCASSGTGGYGYTFGSGTRLTVV.

This chain joins TRBV5-4 and TRBJ2-7; 10 bases map to TRBD2. The CDR3 sequence is 13 residues long. V shed 8 bases, J shed 5 bases, and the junction held 7 bases outside the gene matches. Germline loops: CDR1 SGHNT, CDR2 YYREEE (reference sequence). CDR3 DNA: TGTGCCAGTAAACTAGCGGGACTCCACGAGCAGTACTTC. Its translation: CASKLAGLHEQYF.

The CDR3 DNA reads as TGTGCCAGCAGCTTATGGCAAGCGGGAGTTGATGAGCAGTTCTTC. Translated: CASSLWQAGVDEQFF. The chain has TRBV7-9 and TRBJ2-1, with 8 nucleotides matching TRBD2. The germline V gene has CDR1 SEHNR and CDR2 FQNEAQ (reference sequence). With 2 bases clipped from V and 8 bases from J, the junction kept 8 bases outside the gene matches. CDR3 length: 15 amino acids.

This chain uses TRBV4-1 with TRBJ2-3, with D uncertain. This CDR3 contains 16 residues. Germline values: CDR1 MGHRA, CDR2 YSYEKL. V lost 0 bases and J 1 base, leaving 11 bases between the germline ends. CDR3 region: CASSQEFVSGTDTQYF. CDR3 DNA sequence: TGCGCCAGCAGCCAAGAGTTCGTTTCCGGCACAGATACGCAGTATTTT.

The chain employs TRBV30 and TRBJ1-1; 8 bases fit TRBD1. The CDR3 is made up of 14 amino acids. J gave up 1 base and V 3 bases, and 4 bases lay outside the gene matches. The germline V gene encodes CDR1 GTSNPN and CDR2 SVGIG (reference sequence). CDR3 nucleotides: TGTGCCTGGAGGAGACAGGGGTCGAACACTGAAGCTTTCTTT. Amino acids: CAWRRQGSNTEAFF. The full variable domain, its missing parts supplied by reference TRBV30 and TRBJ1-1, is SQTIHQWPATLVQPVGSPLSLECTVEGTSNPNLYWYRQAAGRGLQLLFYSVGIGQISSEVPQNLSASRPQDRQFILSSKKLLLSDSGFYLCAWRRQGSNTEAFFGQGTRLTVV.

This clone was seen a few times. The chain recombines TRBV19 with TRBJ2-3; D is possibly TRBD1 (5 bases). The CDR3 loop spans 16 amino acids. V was pared by 5 bases and J by 0 bases, with 15 bases between. Germline CDR1 is LNHDA and CDR2 is SQIVND (reference sequence). CDR3 in DNA: TGTGCCAGTAGTCCAAGGGGCGTTTCTAGCACAGATACGCAGTATTTT. Its protein product is CASSPRGVSSTDTQYF.

The V and J genes are TRBV29-1 and TRBJ2-7; D tentatively reads TRBD1 or TRBD2 (5 bases each). V was pared by 7 bases and J by 5 bases, with 15 bases between. The CDR3 is 12 residues long. CDR1 is SQVTM, CDR2 ANQGSEA, per germline. Here the CDR3 DNA reads TGCAGCGCCCGGGACCGGCGCGACGAGCAGTACTTC. Amino acids: CSARDRRDEQYF.

This rearrangement joins TRBV9 to TRBJ1-1; D gene unclear. The length of the CDR3 is 16 residues. Looked up from germline, CDR1 is SGDLS and CDR2 is YYNGEE. Trimming cost V 4 bases and J 1 base, with 17 bases left between them. CDR3 in DNA: TGTGCCAGCAGCTTTACGACGACGGCGGCGAACACTGAAGCTTTCTTT. Translation: CASSFTTTAANTEAFF. Variable domain in full (rest from reference TRBV9 and TRBJ1-1): DSGVTQTPKHLITATGQRVTLRCSPRSGDLSVYWYQQSLDQGLQFLIQYYNGEERAKGNILERFSAQQFPDLHSELNLSSLELGDSALYFCASSFTTTAANTEAFFGQGTRLTVV.

This sequence joins TRBV7-9 and TRBJ2-1; a weak D match, TRBD1 (5 bases). Germline V gene data show CDR1 as SEHNR and CDR2 as FQNEAQ (reference sequence). Trimming took 0 bases from V and 4 from J, leaving 7 bases between them. CDR3 length: 14 amino acids. The CDR3 DNA follows: TGTGCCAGCAGCTTAGCGACAGTATACAATGAGCAGTTCTTC. Its protein product is CASSLATVYNEQFF.

The genes are TRBV6-1 and TRBJ1-2, with 8 bases lining up with TRBD1. With V trimmed by 0 bases and J by 4 bases, 7 bases remained unmatched. There are 16 residues in the CDR3. CDR1 is MNHNS and CDR2 is SASEGT in the germline V gene. CDR3 sequence reads: CASSEAGTGGPYGYTF. DNA of the CDR3: TGTGCCAGCAGTGAAGCGGGCACAGGGGGTCCCTATGGCTACACCTTC.

The genes are TRBV5-1 and TRBJ2-5; a possible D gene is TRBD2 (5 bases). In germline, CDR1 is SGHRS, CDR2 YFSETQ. V gave up 8 bases and J gave up 5 bases, with 16 bases separating them. CDR3 length: 13 residues. CDR3 nucleotide sequence: TGCGCCAGTTCCTCCGGACTTTTTGAGACCCAGTACTTC. Protein product: CASSSGLFETQYF.

A single count supports this clone. The gene calls are TRBV11-3 and TRBJ1-1; perhaps TRBD1 as D (5 bases). Per germline, CDR1 SGHNT and CDR2 YENEEA. V gave up 7 bases and J gave up 5 bases, with 17 bases separating them. CDR3 length: 14 amino acids. The CDR3 spells CASTFGAVRTEAFF. Here the CDR3 DNA reads TGTGCCAGCACCTTTGGGGCAGTTCGGACTGAAGCTTTCTTT.